Presented here are 5 T cell receptor beta chains from one specimen sequenced in a study of glioma-infiltrating T cells after dendritic cell vaccination. Documented time point: after dendritic cell vaccination, including at tumor progression/relapse. Profiling relied on immunoSEQ multiplex PCR, and the TCRdb table lists in-frame clones only, not all of them. Of approximately 85,000 clones in the sample, roughly 85% are singletons; the top ten hold about 8.5%. This specimen consisted of blood, obtained after dendritic cell vaccination. These TCRs come from a human donor with glioblastoma.

The V call is TRBV11-2, the J call TRBJ2-5, with a tentative D call TRBD2 (6 bases). The ends were cut back, 5 bases at V and 6 bases at J, with 13 bases in the middle. The CDR3 has 13 amino acids. The germline gives CDR1 SGHAT, CDR2 FQNNGV. CDR3 DNA sequence: TGTGCCAGCAGCCACGGAGGGCCACAGACCCAGTACTTC. Its translation is CASSHGGPQTQYF.

This rearrangement joins TRBV7-3 to TRBJ2-7, with 12 bases identical to TRBD1. V shed 6 bases and J 6 bases; nucleotides not matched to a gene: 6. Per the germline V gene, CDR1 is SGHTA and CDR2 is FQGTGA. CDR3 length: 14 residues. The CDR3, as DNA: TGTGCCAGCAGGTCCGGGACAGGGGGCGCCGAGCAGTACTTC. Protein: CASRSGTGGAEQYF.

The chain employs TRBV5-1 and TRBJ2-7; 8 bases fit TRBD2. The ends lost 2 bases at V and 2 bases at J; junction bases unmatched: 9. CDR3 size: 16 residues. The germline gives CDR1 SGHRS, CDR2 YFSETQ. The CDR3 DNA reads as TGCGCCAGCAGCTTAAGTGGCAGCGGGAGTACCTACGAGCAGTACTTC. Translation gives CASSLSGSGSTYEQYF.

This chain connects TRBV2 to TRBJ1-5, with D possibly matching TRBD1 (6 bases). Germline V gene lookup returns CDR1 SNHLY and CDR2 FYNNEI. CDR3 size: 15 residues. V was shortened by 6 bases and J by 4 bases, with 16 bases between the two germline ends. CDR3 coding DNA: TGTGCCAGCAGGGGAGAAGGGACACGAAATCAGCCCCAGCATTTT. Translating it yields CASRGEGTRNQPQHF. The variable domain in full, with the rest retrieved from reference TRBV2 and TRBJ1-5, is EPEVTQTPSHQVTQMGQEVILRCVPISNHLYFYWYRQILGQKVEFLVSFYNNEISEKSEIFDDQFSVERPDGSNFTLKIRSTKLEDSAMYFCASRGEGTRNQPQHFGDGTRLSIL.

This clone was seen only a few times. V and J are TRBV2 and TRBJ2-7; D is possibly TRBD1 (6 bases). The CDR3 length is 13 residues. Germline V gives CDR1 SNHLY, CDR2 FYNNEI. V shed 3 bases and J shed 6 bases, with 12 bases lying between them. In DNA, the CDR3 is TGTGCCAGCAGTGATGCAGGGGCCGGCGAGCAGTACTTC. It is translated as CASSDAGAGEQYF.